The text below deals with one TCR beta chain. These data come from a study of blood T cell repertoires in COVID-19. Here immunoSEQ multiplex PCR was the method, and the copy in TCRdb shows in-frame clones only, minus some. The table records approximately 350,000 clones, 91% of them present only once. Germline CDR1 is ENHRY and CDR2 is SYGVKD. The CDR3 runs 17 residues. V dropped 2 bases and J dropped 1; count of bases not matched to a gene: 4. The source of this sequence is a woman under 30 who had recovered from COVID-19. Sample: peripheral blood. V gene TRBV10-3 combines with J gene TRBJ2-2; 10 bases fit TRBD2. The CDR3 here is CAISEASGRGNTGELFF. The CDR3 bases are TGTGCCATCAGTGAGGCCAGCGGGAGGGGGAACACCGGGGAGCTGTTTTTT.